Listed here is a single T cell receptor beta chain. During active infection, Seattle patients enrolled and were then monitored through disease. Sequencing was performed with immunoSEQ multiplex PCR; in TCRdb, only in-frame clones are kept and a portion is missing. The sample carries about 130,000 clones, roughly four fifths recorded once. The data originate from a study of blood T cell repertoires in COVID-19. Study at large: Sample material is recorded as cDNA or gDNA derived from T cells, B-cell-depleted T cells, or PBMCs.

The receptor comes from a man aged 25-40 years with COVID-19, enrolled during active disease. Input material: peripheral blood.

CDR3 bases: TGTGCTGGACGGACAAGCGGGGGCCTCCTACCCCACTCCTACGAGCAGTACTTC. Protein product: CAGRTSGGLLPHSYEQYF. The V call is TRBV3-1 (or the pseudogene TRBV3-2), the J call TRBJ2-7; TRBD2 matches 8 bases. The CDR3 sequence is 18 residues long. The germline CDR1 and CDR2 sequences are LGHDT and YNNKEL (reference sequence).